This TCR beta chain is from a study of blood T cell repertoires in COVID-19. Sequenced by immunoSEQ multiplex PCR; TCRdb stores in-frame clones only, minus some. The sample yields tens of thousands of clones, 70% to 90% seen once. Germline CDR1 is MNHEY and CDR2 is SVGAGI. This CDR3 comprises 16 residues. The V gene lost 0 bases and the J gene lost 0 bases, with 9 bases spanning the gap. The V gene is TRBV6-5, the J gene TRBJ2-1; the D gene is possibly TRBD1 (6 bases). This receptor was obtained from a man at least 80 years old with acute or convalescent COVID-19. Sequenced material: peripheral blood. This CDR3 is CASSYSQGSSYNEQFF. The CDR3, as DNA: TGTGCCAGCAGTTACTCGCAGGGGAGCTCCTACAATGAGCAGTTCTTC.